The 16 T cell receptor beta chains listed next were all sequenced from one sample in a study of OX40 agonist ivuxolimab in advanced cancers. Here immunoSEQ multiplex PCR was the method, and the copy in TCRdb shows in-frame clones only, minus some. The sample yields approximately 45,000 clones, less than 90% seen once. Sequencing was performed on CD4+ or CD8+ T cells sorted from blood, taken in a trial of the OX40 agonist ivuxolimab. The receptors shown here come from an adult with an advanced solid tumor such as melanoma, head and neck, liver or kidney cancer.

The chain uses TRBV28 and TRBJ2-7; 8 nucleotides line up with TRBD1. This CDR3 contains 14 residues. Looked up from germline, CDR1 is MDHEN and CDR2 is SYDVKM. Trimming at V came to 3 bases and at J to 4 bases, leaving 5 bases not matched to a gene. The CDR3 is CASSFRTGRYEQYF. The CDR3 region has the DNA TGTGCCAGCAGTTTTAGGACAGGGAGGTACGAGCAGTACTTC.

This clone was seen more than once but under ten times. The chain is built from TRBV28 and TRBJ1-2, with a tentative D call TRBD1 (6 bases). V gave up 4 bases and J gave up 4 bases, with 16 bases separating them. Germline lookup yields CDR1 MDHEN and CDR2 SYDVKM. This CDR3 contains 15 residues. The CDR3 coding sequence is TGTGCCAGCAGTTATCTCCCGGGACAACCCTATGGCTACACCTTC. Amino acids: CASSYLPGQPYGYTF.

The chain joins TRBV20-1 to TRBJ1-2; D is undetermined. Germline CDR1 DFQATT, CDR2 SNEGSKA (reference sequence). V gave up 4 bases and J gave up 4 bases, with 7 bases separating them. The CDR3 covers 11 residues. CDR3 region: CSATSGYGYTF. The CDR3 coding sequence is TGCAGTGCTACCTCAGGCTATGGCTACACCTTC.

The chain carries TRBV6-1 and TRBJ2-7; D remains ambiguous. The CDR3 totals 11 residues. Germline V lookup: CDR1 MNHNS, CDR2 SASEGT. Trimming left V 7 bases short and J 3 bases short, with 7 bases between. The CDR3: CASMEFYEQYF. CDR3 in DNA: TGTGCCAGCATGGAATTCTACGAGCAGTACTTC.

This clone was observed once. J is TRBJ2-5 and V is TRBV28; D remains unclear. The germline V gene has CDR1 MDHEN and CDR2 SYDVKM. Trimming took 3 bases from V and 2 from J, leaving 7 bases between them. The CDR3 totals 13 residues. The CDR3 spells CASSLTKQETQYF. The CDR3 region has the DNA TGTGCCAGCAGTTTGACGAAACAAGAGACCCAGTACTTC. Drawing the rest from reference TRBV28 and TRBJ2-5, the complete variable domain is DVKVTQSSRYLVKRTGEKVFLECVQDMDHENMFWYRQDPGLGLRLIYFSYDVKMKEKGDIPEGYSVSREKKERFSLILESASTNQTSMYLCASSLTKQETQYFGPGTRLLVL.

This clone is a singleton in its sample. The J gene is TRBJ2-4, the V gene TRBV9; 9 bases are a match to TRBD1. V shed 3 bases, J shed 4 bases, and the junction held 2 bases outside the gene matches. The CDR3 consists of 14 residues. Germline V gene sequence: CDR1 SGDLS, CDR2 YYNGEE. DNA of the CDR3: TGTGCCAGCAGCGGACAGGGGGGGAAAAACATTCAGTACTTC. This encodes CASSGQGGKNIQYF.

This sequence joins TRBV5-1 and TRBJ2-7; 8 bases align to TRBD1. The germline V gene has CDR1 SGHRS and CDR2 YFSETQ. This CDR3 region has 14 residues. The V segment lost 3 bases and the J segment 2 bases; nucleotides outside the gene matches: 4. The CDR3 reads CASSSGQVPYEQYF. DNA for the CDR3: TGCGCCAGCAGCTCGGGACAGGTACCCTACGAGCAGTACTTC.

The chain has TRBV6-5 and TRBJ2-1, with D tentatively TRBD1 (5 bases). The CDR3 is 16 amino acids. Germline CDR1 reads MNHEY; CDR2 reads SVGAGI. The V end was cut by 4 bases, the J end by 4 bases, with 17 bases between. The CDR3 coding sequence is TGTGCCAGCAGTTCACCCAGGGCCCCCCTTTACAATGAGCAGTTCTTC. Translating it yields CASSSPRAPLYNEQFF.

The chain uses TRBV5-1 and TRBJ1-2; D is ambiguous. Germline CDR1 is SGHRS and CDR2 is YFSETQ. CDR3 length equals 13 residues. Trimming took off 4 bases at V and 1 base at J, with 8 bases between the two ends. CDR3 DNA sequence: TGCGCCAGCAGCCCTGAGGGTAACTATGGCTACACCTTC. Amino acid sequence: CASSPEGNYGYTF.

The chain uses TRBV4-1 and TRBJ2-4, with no clear D. Germline V gene data show CDR1 as MGHRA and CDR2 as YSYEKL. The CDR3 has 17 amino acids. V was pared by 4 bases and J by 0 bases, with 16 bases between. DNA of the CDR3: TGCGCCAGCAGCCCGTTCTGGGCGGAAATAGCCAAAAACATTCAGTACTTC. It is translated as CASSPFWAEIAKNIQYF.

This sequence joins TRBV2 and TRBJ2-3; 8 bases line up with TRBD2. The CDR3 spans 15 residues. Germline V gene data show CDR1 as SNHLY and CDR2 as FYNNEI. Trimming at V came to 3 bases and at J to 5 bases, leaving 7 bases not matched to a gene. This CDR3 is CASSDPGGPEDTQYF. CDR3 nucleotides: TGTGCCAGCAGTGACCCGGGAGGGCCTGAAGATACGCAGTATTTT.

The CDR3 DNA sequence: TGTGCCAGCAGCTCGGCCGGGACGGCTAATGAGCAGTTCTTC. Translated: CASSSAGTANEQFF. The V and J genes are TRBV7-8 and TRBJ2-1, with D perhaps TRBD1 or TRBD2 (5 bases each). V lost 4 bases, J lost 7 bases, and 14 bases lay in between. Germline lookup yields CDR1 SGHVS and CDR2 FQNEAQ. The CDR3 consists of 14 residues.

V is TRBV19 and J is TRBJ2-7; 8 bases are shared with TRBD1. V gave up 6 bases and J gave up 1 base; unmatched junction bases: 8. Germline V CDR1 and CDR2: LNHDA, SQIVND (reference sequence). CDR3 size: 15 residues. The CDR3 loop reads CASRKGTGVSYEQYF. Written as DNA, the CDR3 is TGTGCCAGTAGGAAGGGGACAGGAGTTTCCTACGAGCAGTACTTC.

The genes are TRBV4-1 and TRBJ2-3; 7 nucleotides align to TRBD2. V shed 3 bases, J shed 2 bases, and the junction held 5 bases outside the gene matches. CDR1 is MGHRA and CDR2 is YSYEKL in the germline V gene. This CDR3 contains 15 residues. The CDR3 sequence is CASSHSGTNTDTQYF. CDR3 nucleotide sequence: TGCGCCAGCAGCCACTCCGGGACTAACACAGATACGCAGTATTTT.

The rearrangement joins TRBV5-3 to TRBJ1-6; D gene ambiguous. TRBV5-3 is annotated as an ORF whose role is uncertain. With 0 bases removed from V and 10 bases from J, the gap between germline ends came to 14 bases. The CDR3 is 15 residues long. CDR3 nucleotides: TGTGCCAGAAGCTTGGACCCCGGCAGGAACTCACCCCTCCACTTT. Protein sequence: CARSLDPGRNSPLHF.

V usage is TRBV19 and J usage is TRBJ2-2, with 13 positions matching TRBD2. V lost 5 bases and J lost 6; bases outside the gene matches: 6. The CDR3 extends over 16 amino acids. CDR1 is LNHDA, CDR2 SQIVND, per germline (reference sequence). CDR3 sequence: CASSSGLAGVPGELFF. The CDR3 DNA sequence: TGTGCCAGTAGTTCCGGACTAGCGGGAGTCCCCGGGGAGCTGTTTTTT.